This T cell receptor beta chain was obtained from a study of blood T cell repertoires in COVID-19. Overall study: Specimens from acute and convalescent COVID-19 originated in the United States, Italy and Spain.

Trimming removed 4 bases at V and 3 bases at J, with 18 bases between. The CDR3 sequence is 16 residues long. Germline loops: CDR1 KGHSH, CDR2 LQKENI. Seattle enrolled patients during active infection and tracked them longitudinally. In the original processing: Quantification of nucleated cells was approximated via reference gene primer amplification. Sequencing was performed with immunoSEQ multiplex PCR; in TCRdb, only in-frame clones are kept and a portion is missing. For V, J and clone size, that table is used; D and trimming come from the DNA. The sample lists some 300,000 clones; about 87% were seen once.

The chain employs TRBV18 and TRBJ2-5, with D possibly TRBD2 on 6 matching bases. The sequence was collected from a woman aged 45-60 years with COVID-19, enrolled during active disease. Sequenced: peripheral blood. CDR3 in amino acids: CASSLSMEGLEETQYF. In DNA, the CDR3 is TGTGCCAGCTCACTCTCCATGGAGGGTCTTGAAGAGACCCAGTACTTC.